The source of this TCR beta chain is a study of cytomegalovirus exposure and HLA in healthy donors. Study context: Of a few hundred genotyped donors, around 76% clustered with self-reported Caucasian donors.

60 Vbeta and 13 Jbeta primers were used in PCR. TCRdb keeps only in-frame clones here, not all; method: immunoSEQ multiplex PCR. Among about 160,000 clones listed, around 76% were seen once. Germline CDR1 is KGHSH and CDR2 is LQKENI. The CDR3 length is 13 residues. The ends lost 3 bases at V and 5 bases at J; junction bases unmatched: 0. In this sample, this clone turned up a few times. What it binds is not known. Findings and caveats of the study: There were about 160 TCR beta chains listed as cytomegalovirus-associated. Analysis was carried out at a later point, and it linked a missense DCLRE1C variant to TCR beta V- and J-gene trimming.

The clonotype comes from a man aged 55 to 70 in good health and CMV-seronegative. Sequenced: PBMCs. V and J are TRBV18 and TRBJ2-4, with 8 bases lining up with TRBD1. DNA for the CDR3: TGTGCCAGCTCACCGGGACAGGAAAACATTCAGTACTTC. This gives the protein CASSPGQENIQYF.